A selection of T cell receptor beta chains follows, all from one sample in a study of spatial heterogeneity in lung cancer. One entry per CDR3 protein results from TCRdb running MiXCR on the 5' RACE reads. The top ten clones hold approximately 28% of a sample with 30,000 to 45,000 distinct CDR3 sequences, about 7.2% of them seen once. The source material was PBMCs, sampled at surgery. Every receptor here comes from a female donor with early-stage non-small cell lung cancer. CDR3s leave out the opening cysteine and the closing phenylalanine or tryptophan. D genes are given only for firm matches. The size entry is marked missing in some rows and otherwise reads once, few, many or a size class.

d_call	v_call	clone_size	j_call	cdr3_aa
TRBD2	TRBV5-1	many	TRBJ2-3	ASSLDAGGGTDTQY
NA	TRBV12-3/TRBV12-4	many	TRBJ2-1	ASNLGGNEQF
NA	TRBV14	many	TRBJ1-2	ASSQTVSNYGYT
NA	TRBV21-1	many	TRBJ1-5	ASRGTEENQPQH
NA	TRBV7-7	NA	TRBJ2-5	ASSLTGGETQY
TRBD2	TRBV5-4	NA	TRBJ2-3	AGKRETGGPPDTQY
NA	TRBV2	few	TRBJ2-3	ASRGARTDTQY
TRBD2	TRBV7-2	medium-sized	TRBJ2-5	ASSRSGGRLETQY
NA	TRBV7-8	many	TRBJ2-1	ASSLGASASEQF
NA	TRBV7-6	NA	TRBJ2-7	ASSADESYEQY
NA	TRBV30	few	TRBJ2-7	AWGTFDYEQY
NA	TRBV7-9	hyperexpanded	TRBJ2-7	ASSPFPAGYEQY
NA	TRBV6-1	many	TRBJ1-4	ASTLNANEKLF
TRBD2	TRBV20-1	NA	TRBJ2-1	SARDLRLAESGEQF
NA	TRBV29-1	many	TRBJ2-3	SAVTVIGPTHRGTDTQY
TRBD1	TRBV7-2	many	TRBJ1-2	ASSGQGYGYT
NA	TRBV9	many	TRBJ1-5	ASSVSGDGNQPQH
NA	TRBV9	few	TRBJ1-1	ASSRGGNTEAF
NA	TRBV4-3	many	TRBJ1-2	ASSQAWQVNYGYT